This TCR beta chain was retrieved from a study of blood T cell repertoires in COVID-19. Whole-study context: Collection of acute and convalescent COVID-19 samples took place in the United States, Italy and Spain.

CDR3 length: 14 residues. Losses at the gene ends were 3 bases for V and 4 bases for J; bases not matched to a gene: 7. Germline values: CDR1 SGHRS, CDR2 YFSETQ. Original methodology: The assay estimated nucleated cells by amplifying reference gene primers. Sequencing used immunoSEQ multiplex PCR; TCRdb keeps in-frame clones, though not all of them. The DNA was the basis for D and trimming; V, J and clone size are from that table. In the table there are 250,000 to 300,000 clones, about 89% of which are singletons. Sample: peripheral blood. This TCR came from a man between 40 and 49 years old with acute or convalescent COVID-19. The chain recombines TRBV5-1 with TRBJ2-7; the match to TRBD1 covers 7 bases. In DNA form, the CDR3 reads TGCGCCAGCAGCTCCGGGACAGCCGGTTACGAGCAGTACTTC. Amino acid sequence: CASSSGTAGYEQYF.